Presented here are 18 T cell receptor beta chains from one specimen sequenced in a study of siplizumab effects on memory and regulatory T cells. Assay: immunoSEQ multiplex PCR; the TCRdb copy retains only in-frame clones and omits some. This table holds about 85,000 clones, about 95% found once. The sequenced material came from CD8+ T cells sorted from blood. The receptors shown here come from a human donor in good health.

This CDR3 reads CAGGDRLDNEQFF. In DNA, the CDR3 is TGTGCCGGGGGGGATAGGTTGGACAATGAGCAGTTCTTC. The chain uses TRBV7-9 and TRBJ2-1, with 7 bases aligning to TRBD2. The CDR3 covers 13 residues. V was pared by 11 bases and J by 5 bases, with 9 bases of the junction left unmatched. Per the germline V gene, CDR1 is SEHNR and CDR2 is FQNEAQ (reference sequence).

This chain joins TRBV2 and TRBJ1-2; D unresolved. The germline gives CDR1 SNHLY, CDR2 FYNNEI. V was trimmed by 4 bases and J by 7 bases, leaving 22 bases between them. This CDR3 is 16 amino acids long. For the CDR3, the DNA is TGTGCCAGCAGTGCGGCAGGCACAGCCCCATCGGCTGGCTACACCTTC. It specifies CASSAAGTAPSAGYTF.

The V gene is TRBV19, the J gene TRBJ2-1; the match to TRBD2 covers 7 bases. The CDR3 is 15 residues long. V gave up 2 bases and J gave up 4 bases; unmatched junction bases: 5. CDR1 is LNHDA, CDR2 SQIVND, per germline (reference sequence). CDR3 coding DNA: TGTGCCAGTAGTATACGGCTAGCGGTATACAATGAGCAGTTCTTC. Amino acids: CASSIRLAVYNEQFF.

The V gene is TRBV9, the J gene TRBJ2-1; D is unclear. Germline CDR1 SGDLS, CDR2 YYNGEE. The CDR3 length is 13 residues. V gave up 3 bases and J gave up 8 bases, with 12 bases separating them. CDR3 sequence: CASSASQVYEQFF. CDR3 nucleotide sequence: TGTGCCAGCAGCGCTAGTCAGGTCTATGAGCAGTTCTTC.

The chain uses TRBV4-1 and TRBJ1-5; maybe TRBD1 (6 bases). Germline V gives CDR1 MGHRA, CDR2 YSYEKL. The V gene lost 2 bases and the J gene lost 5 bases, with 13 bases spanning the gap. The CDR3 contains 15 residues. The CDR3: CASSQMGGGHQPQHF. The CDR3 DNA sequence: TGCGCCAGCAGCCAAATGGGGGGGGGCCATCAGCCCCAGCATTTT.

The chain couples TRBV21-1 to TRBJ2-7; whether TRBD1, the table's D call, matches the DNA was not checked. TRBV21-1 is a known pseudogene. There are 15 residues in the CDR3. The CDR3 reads CASSTEQGQDYEQYF. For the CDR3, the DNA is TGTGCCAGCAGCACTGAACAGGGGCAAGACTACGAGCAGTACTTC.

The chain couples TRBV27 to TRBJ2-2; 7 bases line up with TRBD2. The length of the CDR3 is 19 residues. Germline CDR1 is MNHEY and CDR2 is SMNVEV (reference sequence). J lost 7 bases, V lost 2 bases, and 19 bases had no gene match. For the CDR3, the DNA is TGTGCCAGCAGTTTAATATTGTCCGGCGGGAGTACGTTTCACGGGGAGCTGTTTTTT. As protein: CASSLILSGGSTFHGELFF.

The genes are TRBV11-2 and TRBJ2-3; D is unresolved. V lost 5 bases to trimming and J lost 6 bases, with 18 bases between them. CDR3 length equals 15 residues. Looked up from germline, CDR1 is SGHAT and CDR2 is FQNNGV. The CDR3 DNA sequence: TGTGCCAGCAGCCACAAGGTCCCGGCCTGGGATACGCAGTATTTT. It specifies CASSHKVPAWDTQYF.

DNA for the CDR3: TGCGCCAGCAGCCCCCGACAGGGGACCTACGAGCAGTACTTC. This sequence encodes CASSPRQGTYEQYF. This chain joins TRBV4-1 and TRBJ2-7; 8 bases are a match to TRBD1. The CDR3 contains 14 residues. Trimming removed 4 bases from V and 2 bases from J; junction bases left unmatched: 4. The V gene's germline CDR1 is MGHRA and CDR2 YSYEKL.

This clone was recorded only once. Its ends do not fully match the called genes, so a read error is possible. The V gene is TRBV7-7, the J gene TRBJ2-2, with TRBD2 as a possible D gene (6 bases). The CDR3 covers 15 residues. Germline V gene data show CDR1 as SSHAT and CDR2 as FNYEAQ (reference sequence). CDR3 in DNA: TGTGCTAGCAGCCTCGGGACTTCGAACACCGGGGAGCTGTTTTTT. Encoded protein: CASSLGTSNTGELFF.

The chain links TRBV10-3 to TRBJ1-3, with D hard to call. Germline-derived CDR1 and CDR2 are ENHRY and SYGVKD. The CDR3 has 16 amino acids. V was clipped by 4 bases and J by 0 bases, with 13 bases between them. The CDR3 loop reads CAISVYDGDSGNTIYF. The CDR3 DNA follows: TGTGCCATCAGTGTATATGACGGGGACTCTGGAAACACCATATATTTT.

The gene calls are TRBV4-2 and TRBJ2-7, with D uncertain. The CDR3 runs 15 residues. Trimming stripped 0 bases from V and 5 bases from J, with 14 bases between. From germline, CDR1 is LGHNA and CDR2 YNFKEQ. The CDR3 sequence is CASSQDHDSTNEQYF. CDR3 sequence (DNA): TGTGCCAGCAGCCAAGATCACGATAGTACCAACGAGCAGTACTTC.

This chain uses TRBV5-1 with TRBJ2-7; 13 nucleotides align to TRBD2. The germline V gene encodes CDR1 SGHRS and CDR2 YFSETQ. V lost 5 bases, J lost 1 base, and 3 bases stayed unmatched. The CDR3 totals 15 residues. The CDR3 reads CASSQTSGGSYEQYF. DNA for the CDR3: TGCGCCAGCAGTCAGACTAGCGGGGGGTCCTACGAGCAGTACTTC.

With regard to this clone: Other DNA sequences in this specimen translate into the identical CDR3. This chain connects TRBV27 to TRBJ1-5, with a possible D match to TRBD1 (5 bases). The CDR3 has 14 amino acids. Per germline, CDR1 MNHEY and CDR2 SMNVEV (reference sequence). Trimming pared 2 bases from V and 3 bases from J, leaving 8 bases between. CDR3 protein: CASSLQGSNQPQHF. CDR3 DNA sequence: TGTGCCAGCAGTTTACAGGGATCCAATCAGCCCCAGCATTTT.

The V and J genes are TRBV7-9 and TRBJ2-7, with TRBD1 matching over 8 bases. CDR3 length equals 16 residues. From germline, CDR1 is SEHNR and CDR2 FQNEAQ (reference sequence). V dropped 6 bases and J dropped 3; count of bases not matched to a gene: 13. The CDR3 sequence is CASSRSPRTGNYEQYF. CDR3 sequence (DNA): TGTGCCAGCAGTCGTAGTCCAAGGACAGGGAACTACGAGCAGTACTTC. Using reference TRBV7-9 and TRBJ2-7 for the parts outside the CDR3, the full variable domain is DTGVSQNPRHKITKRGQNVTFRCDPISEHNRLYWYRQTLGQGPEFLTYFQNEAQLEKSRLLSDRFSAERPKGSFSTLEIQRTEQGDSAMYLCASSRSPRTGNYEQYFGPGTRLTVT.

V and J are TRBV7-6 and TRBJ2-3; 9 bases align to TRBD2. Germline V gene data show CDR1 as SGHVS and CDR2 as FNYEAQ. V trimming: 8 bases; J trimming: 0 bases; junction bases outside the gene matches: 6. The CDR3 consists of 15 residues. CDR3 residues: CASCRLAESTDTQYF. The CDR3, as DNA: TGTGCCAGCTGCAGACTAGCGGAGAGCACAGATACGCAGTATTTT.

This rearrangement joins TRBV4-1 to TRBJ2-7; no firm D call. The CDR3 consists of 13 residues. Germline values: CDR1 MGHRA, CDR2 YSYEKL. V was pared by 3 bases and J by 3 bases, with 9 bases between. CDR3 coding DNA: TGCGCCAGCAGCCAGCAGGAAGGCTACGAGCAGTACTTC. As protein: CASSQQEGYEQYF.

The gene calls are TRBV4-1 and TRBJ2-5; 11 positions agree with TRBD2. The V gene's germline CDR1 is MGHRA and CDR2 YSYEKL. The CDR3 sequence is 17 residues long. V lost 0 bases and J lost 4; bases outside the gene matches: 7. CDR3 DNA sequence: TGCGCCAGCAGCCAAGATAATTTAGCGGGAGGGTTAGAGACCCAGTACTTC. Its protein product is CASSQDNLAGGLETQYF.